The 7 T cell receptor beta chains reported below all come from one sample, sequenced in a study of cytomegalovirus exposure and HLA in healthy donors. Amplification used 60 Vbeta primers and 13 Jbeta primers. Here immunoSEQ multiplex PCR was the method, and the copy in TCRdb shows in-frame clones only, minus some. The top ten clones hold about 1.6% of a sample with about 170,000 clones, roughly 85% of them seen once. Material for sequencing was PBMCs. The receptors stem from a male donor in good health and CMV-seronegative.

The J gene is TRBJ2-3, the V gene TRBV9; 9 positions match TRBD2. The CDR3 runs 17 residues. Per germline, CDR1 SGDLS and CDR2 YYNGEE. V gave up 4 bases and J gave up 2 bases; unmatched junction bases: 11. CDR3 amino acids: CASSLHPASGDTDTQYF. In nucleotides, the CDR3 is TGTGCCAGCAGCCTTCACCCGGCTAGCGGGGACACAGATACGCAGTATTTT.

The chain is built from TRBV28 and TRBJ1-2; TRBD1 matches 12 bases. CDR1 MDHEN and CDR2 SYDVKM come from the germline V gene. CDR3 length equals 16 residues. With V trimmed by 2 bases and J by 4 bases, 5 bases remained unmatched. In DNA form, the CDR3 reads TGTGCCAGCAGTTTACCTGGGACAGGGGGCTCCTATGGCTACACCTTC. Protein sequence: CASSLPGTGGSYGYTF.

This clone was seen a few times. This rearrangement joins TRBV4-3 to TRBJ1-5, with 7 bases identical to TRBD1. Germline-derived CDR1 and CDR2 are LGHNA and YSLEER. This CDR3 has 13 amino acids. V trimming: 4 bases; J trimming: 7 bases; junction bases outside the gene matches: 4. The CDR3 DNA sequence: TGCGCCAGCAGCCCTGACAGGGTCCAGCCCCAGCATTTT. Protein product: CASSPDRVQPQHF.

V usage is TRBV9 and J usage is TRBJ2-7, with 7 bases identical to TRBD1. The CDR3 sequence is 15 residues long. The trim removed 0 bases at V and 2 bases at J, leaving 5 bases unmatched. Germline V lookup: CDR1 SGDLS, CDR2 YYNGEE. The CDR3 DNA reads TGTGCCAGCAGCGTAGGGCCGGGACAGCCCTACGAGCAGTACTTC. Encoded protein: CASSVGPGQPYEQYF.

This chain uses TRBV9 with TRBJ2-7; 11 positions match TRBD2. This CDR3 comprises 15 residues. Germline V gene sequence: CDR1 SGDLS, CDR2 YYNGEE. The J segment lost 3 bases and the V segment lost 3 bases, leaving 5 bases of the junction unmatched. The CDR3 nucleotides are TGTGCCAGCAGCGCCCTAGCGGGAGGCAACTACGAGCAGTACTTC. It codes for CASSALAGGNYEQYF.

A single count supports this clone. V usage is TRBV7-8 and J usage is TRBJ2-5; D might be TRBD1 (5 bases). With 5 bases removed from V and 5 bases from J, the gap between germline ends came to 18 bases. The CDR3 length is 15 residues. Germline CDR1 is SGHVS and CDR2 is FQNEAQ. The CDR3 bases are TGTGCCAGCAGCCCCTCAAGGGGTCTGCGGGAGACCCAGTACTTC. Amino acids: CASSPSRGLRETQYF. The whole variable domain, filled in from reference TRBV7-8 and TRBJ2-5, reads GAGVSQSPRYKVAKRGQDVALRCDPISGHVSLFWYQQALGQGPEFLTYFQNEAQLDKSGLPSDRFFAERPEGSVSTLKIQRTQQEDSAVYLCASSPSRGLRETQYFGPGTRLLVL.

The chain combines TRBV9 with TRBJ2-1, with TRBD2 matching over 7 bases. With 3 bases clipped from V and 0 bases from J, the junction kept 3 bases outside the gene matches. The CDR3 spans 15 residues. The germline gives CDR1 SGDLS, CDR2 YYNGEE. The CDR3 sequence is CASSDGGTSYNEQFF. Written as DNA, the CDR3 is TGTGCCAGCAGCGACGGGGGGACCTCCTACAATGAGCAGTTCTTC.